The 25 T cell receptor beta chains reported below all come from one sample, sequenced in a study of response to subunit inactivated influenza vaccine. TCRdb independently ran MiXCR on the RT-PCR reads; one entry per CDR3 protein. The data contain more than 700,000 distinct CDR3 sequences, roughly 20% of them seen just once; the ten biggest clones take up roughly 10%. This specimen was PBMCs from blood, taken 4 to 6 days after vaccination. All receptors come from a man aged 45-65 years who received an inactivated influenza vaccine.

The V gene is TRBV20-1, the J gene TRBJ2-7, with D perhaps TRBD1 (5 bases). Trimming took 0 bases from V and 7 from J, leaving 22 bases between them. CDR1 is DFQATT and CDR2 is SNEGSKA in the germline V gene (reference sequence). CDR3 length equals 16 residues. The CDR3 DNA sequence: TGCAGTGCTAGAGATACATTTCAGGGCCATATTTATGAGCAGTACTTC. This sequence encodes CSARDTFQGHIYEQYF.

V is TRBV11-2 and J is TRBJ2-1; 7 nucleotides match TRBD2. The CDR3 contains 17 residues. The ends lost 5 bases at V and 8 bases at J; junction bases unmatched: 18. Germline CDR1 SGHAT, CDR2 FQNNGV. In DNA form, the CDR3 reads TGTGCCAGCAGCGAACGGGCTAGGGGAGGGACGGGTGATGAGCAGTTCTTC. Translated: CASSERARGGTGDEQFF.

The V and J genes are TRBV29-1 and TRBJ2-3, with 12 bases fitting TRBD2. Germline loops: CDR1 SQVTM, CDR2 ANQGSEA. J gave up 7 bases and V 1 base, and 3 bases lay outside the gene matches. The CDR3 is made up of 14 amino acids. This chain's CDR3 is CSVEASGRAHTQYF. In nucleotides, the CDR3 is TGCAGCGTTGAAGCTAGCGGGAGGGCACATACGCAGTATTTT.

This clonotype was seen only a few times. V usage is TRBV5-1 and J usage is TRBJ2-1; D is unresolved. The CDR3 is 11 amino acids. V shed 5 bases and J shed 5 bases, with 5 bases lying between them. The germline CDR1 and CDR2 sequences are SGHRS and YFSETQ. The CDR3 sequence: CASRTNNEQFF. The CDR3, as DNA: TGCGCCAGCAGAACTAACAATGAGCAGTTCTTC.

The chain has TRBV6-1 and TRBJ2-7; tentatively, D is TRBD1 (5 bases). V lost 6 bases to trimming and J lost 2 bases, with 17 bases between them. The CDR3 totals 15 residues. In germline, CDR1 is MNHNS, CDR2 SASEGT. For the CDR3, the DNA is TGTGCCAGCAGGACTCATGGACAAGAAGCCTACGAGCAGTACTTC. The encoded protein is CASRTHGQEAYEQYF.

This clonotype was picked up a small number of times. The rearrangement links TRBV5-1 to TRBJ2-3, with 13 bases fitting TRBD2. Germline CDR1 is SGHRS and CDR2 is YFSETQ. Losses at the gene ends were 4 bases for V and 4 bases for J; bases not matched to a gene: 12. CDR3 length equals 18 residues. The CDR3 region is CASSTGTSGIGGADTQYF. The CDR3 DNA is TGCGCCAGCAGCACCGGGACTAGCGGGATCGGTGGTGCAGATACGCAGTATTTT.

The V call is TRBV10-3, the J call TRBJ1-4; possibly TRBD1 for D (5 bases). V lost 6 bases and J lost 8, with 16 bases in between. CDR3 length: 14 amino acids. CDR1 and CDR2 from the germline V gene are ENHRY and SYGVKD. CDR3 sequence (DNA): TGTGCCATCAGAGCGGGGGAGCCAGGGGAAAAACTGTTTTTT. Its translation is CAIRAGEPGEKLFF.

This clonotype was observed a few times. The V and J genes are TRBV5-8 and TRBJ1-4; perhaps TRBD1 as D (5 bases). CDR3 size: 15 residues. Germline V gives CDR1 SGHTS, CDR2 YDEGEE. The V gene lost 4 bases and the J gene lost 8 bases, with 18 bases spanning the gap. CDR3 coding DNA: TGTGCCAGCAGCCCCGGGACCCCTGGGAAAGAAAAACTGTTTTTT. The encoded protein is CASSPGTPGKEKLFF.

The DNA of the CDR3 is TGTGCCATCAGGAAAGGGGGAGGCTCCTACAATGAGCAGTTCTTC. Protein product: CAIRKGGGSYNEQFF. The J gene is TRBJ2-1, the V gene TRBV10-3; D might be TRBD1 or TRBD2, each matching 6 bases. The CDR3 has 15 amino acids. The germline V gene has CDR1 ENHRY and CDR2 SYGVKD. V was cut by 6 bases and J by 0 bases, with 12 bases left in between.

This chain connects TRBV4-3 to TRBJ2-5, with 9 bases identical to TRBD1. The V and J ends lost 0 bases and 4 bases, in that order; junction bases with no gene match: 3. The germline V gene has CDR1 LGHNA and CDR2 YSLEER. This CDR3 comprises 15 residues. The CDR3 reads CASSQDGDRAETQYF. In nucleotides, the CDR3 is TGCGCCAGCAGCCAAGATGGGGACAGGGCAGAGACCCAGTACTTC.

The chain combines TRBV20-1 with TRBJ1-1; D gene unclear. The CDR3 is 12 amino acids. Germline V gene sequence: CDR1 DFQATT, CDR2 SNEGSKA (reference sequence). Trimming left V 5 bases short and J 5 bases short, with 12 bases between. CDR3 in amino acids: CSALGGRTEAFF. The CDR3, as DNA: TGCAGTGCTCTGGGAGGGCGGACTGAAGCTTTCTTT.

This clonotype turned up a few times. The CDR3 DNA reads TGCGCCAGCAGCCAGCGCCCCTCCGCGAACACCGGGGAGCTGTTTTTT. Its protein is CASSQRPSANTGELFF. The V call is TRBV4-3, the J call TRBJ2-2; no firm D call. V was clipped by 3 bases and J by 0 bases, with 11 bases between them. Per germline, CDR1 LGHNA and CDR2 YSLEER. CDR3 length equals 16 residues.

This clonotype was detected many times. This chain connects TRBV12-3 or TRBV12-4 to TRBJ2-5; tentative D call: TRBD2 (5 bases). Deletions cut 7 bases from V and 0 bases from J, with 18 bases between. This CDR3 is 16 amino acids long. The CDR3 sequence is CASTRGNGPYQETQYF. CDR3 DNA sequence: TGTGCCAGCACTCGAGGGAACGGGCCGTACCAAGAGACCCAGTACTTC.

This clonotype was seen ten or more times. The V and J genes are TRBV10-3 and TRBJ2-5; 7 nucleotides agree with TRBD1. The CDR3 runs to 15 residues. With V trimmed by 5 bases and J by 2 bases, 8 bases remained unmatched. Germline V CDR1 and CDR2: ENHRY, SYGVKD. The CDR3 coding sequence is TGTGCCATCAGTTGGACAGGACGCTTACAAGAGACCCAGTACTTC. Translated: CAISWTGRLQETQYF.

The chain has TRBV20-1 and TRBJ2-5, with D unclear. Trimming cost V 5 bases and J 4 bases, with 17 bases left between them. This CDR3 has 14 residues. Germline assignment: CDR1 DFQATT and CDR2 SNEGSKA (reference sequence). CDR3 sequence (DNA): TGCAGTGCTGAGGAATTCGCGGATCGAGAGACCCAGTACTTC. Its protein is CSAEEFADRETQYF.

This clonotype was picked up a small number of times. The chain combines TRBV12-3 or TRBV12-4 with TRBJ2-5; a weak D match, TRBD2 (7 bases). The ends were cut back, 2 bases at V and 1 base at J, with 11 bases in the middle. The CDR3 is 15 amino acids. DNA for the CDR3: TGTGCCAGCAGTTTAAGGGGGGGGCGCCAAGAGACCCAGTACTTC. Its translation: CASSLRGGRQETQYF.

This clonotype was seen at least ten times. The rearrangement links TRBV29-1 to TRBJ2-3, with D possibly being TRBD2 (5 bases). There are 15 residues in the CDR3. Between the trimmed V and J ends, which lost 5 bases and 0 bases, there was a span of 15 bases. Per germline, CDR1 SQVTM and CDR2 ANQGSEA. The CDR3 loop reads CSVRGPTSSTDTQYF. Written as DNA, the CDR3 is TGCAGCGTTCGGGGTCCAACATCTAGCACAGATACGCAGTATTTT.

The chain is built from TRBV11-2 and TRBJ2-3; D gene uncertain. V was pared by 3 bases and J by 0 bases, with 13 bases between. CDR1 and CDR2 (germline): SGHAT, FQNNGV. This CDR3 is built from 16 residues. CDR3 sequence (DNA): TGTGCCAGCAGCTTCCTGGCCCGGTCGAGCACAGATACGCAGTATTTT. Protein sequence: CASSFLARSSTDTQYF.

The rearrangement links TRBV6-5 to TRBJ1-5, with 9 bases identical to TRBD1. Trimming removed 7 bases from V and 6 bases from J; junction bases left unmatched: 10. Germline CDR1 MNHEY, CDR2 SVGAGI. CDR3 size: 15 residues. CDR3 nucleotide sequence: TGTGCCAGCATTTGGGGACAGGGCAGGGCTCAGCCCCAGCATTTT. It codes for CASIWGQGRAQPQHF.

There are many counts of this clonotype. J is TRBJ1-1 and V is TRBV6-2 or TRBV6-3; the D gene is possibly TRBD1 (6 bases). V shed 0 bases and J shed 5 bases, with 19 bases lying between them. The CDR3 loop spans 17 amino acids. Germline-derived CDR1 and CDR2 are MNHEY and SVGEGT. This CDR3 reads CASSYSGRGGFMTEAFF. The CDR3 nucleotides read TGTGCCAGCAGTTACTCGGGCAGGGGAGGATTTATGACTGAAGCTTTCTTT.

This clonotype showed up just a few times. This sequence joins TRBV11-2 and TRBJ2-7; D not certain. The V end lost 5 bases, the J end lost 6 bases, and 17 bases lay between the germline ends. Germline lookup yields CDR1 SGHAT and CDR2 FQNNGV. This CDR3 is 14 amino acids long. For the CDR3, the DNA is TGTGCCAGCAGCCTCCGAGGCAGTATTGGCGAGCAGTACTTC. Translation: CASSLRGSIGEQYF. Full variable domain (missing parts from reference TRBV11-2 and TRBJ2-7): EAGVAQSPRYKIIEKRQSVAFWCNPISGHATLYWYQQILGQGPKLLIQFQNNGVVDDSQLPKDRFSAERLKGVDSTLKIQPAKLEDSAVYLCASSLRGSIGEQYFGPGTRLTVT.

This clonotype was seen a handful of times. The CDR3 loop reads CASSLERRNTIYF. In DNA form, the CDR3 reads TGTGCCAGCAGCTTAGAAAGGAGAAACACCATATATTTT. The rearrangement joins TRBV7-2 to TRBJ1-3; no clear D gene. The CDR3 covers 13 residues. CDR1 is SGHTA and CDR2 is FQGNSA in the germline V gene. V lost 1 base, J lost 5 bases, and 6 bases lay in between.

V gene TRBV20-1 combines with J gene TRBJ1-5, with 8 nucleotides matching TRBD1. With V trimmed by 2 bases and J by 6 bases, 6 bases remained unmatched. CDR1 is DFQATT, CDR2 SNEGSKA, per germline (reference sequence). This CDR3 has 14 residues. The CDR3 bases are TGCAGTGCTAGATCCCAGGGGGCGGCTCAGCCCCAGCATTTT. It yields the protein CSARSQGAAQPQHF.

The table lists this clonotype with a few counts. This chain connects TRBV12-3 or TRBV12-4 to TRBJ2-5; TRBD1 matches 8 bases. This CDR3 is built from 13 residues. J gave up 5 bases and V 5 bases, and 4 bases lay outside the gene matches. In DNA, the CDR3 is TGTGCCAGCAGTCACAGGGGGAGTGAGACCCAGTACTTC. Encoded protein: CASSHRGSETQYF.

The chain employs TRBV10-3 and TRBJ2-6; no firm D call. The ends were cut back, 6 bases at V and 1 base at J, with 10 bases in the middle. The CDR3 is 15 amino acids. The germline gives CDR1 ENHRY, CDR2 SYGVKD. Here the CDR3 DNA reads TGTGCCATCAGAGGAGCTAAATCTGGGGCCAACGTCCTGACTTTC. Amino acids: CAIRGAKSGANVLTF.